The 18 T cell receptor beta chains below were found in one sample sequenced in a study of blood T cell repertoires in COVID-19. The protocol was immunoSEQ multiplex PCR, while the TCRdb copy is restricted to in-frame clones and leaves out a portion. The table shows just over 150,000 clones, with 70% to 85% occurring only once. The sample taken for sequencing was peripheral blood. The receptors were sampled from a woman aged 50 to 65 with acute or convalescent COVID-19.

V is TRBV29-1 and J is TRBJ2-3, with a tentative D call TRBD1 (6 bases). In germline, CDR1 is SQVTM, CDR2 ANQGSEA. The CDR3 extends over 13 amino acids. With 4 bases removed from V and 3 bases from J, the gap between germline ends came to 11 bases. The CDR3 DNA reads as TGCAGCGTTGGTAATCAGGGGACAGATACGCAGTATTTT. Residues: CSVGNQGTDTQYF.

The chain links TRBV2 to TRBJ2-5; TRBD2 aligns across 9 bases. Per germline, CDR1 SNHLY and CDR2 FYNNEI. After removal of 1 base from V and 9 bases from J, the junction contained 3 bases not matched to a gene. The CDR3 totals 13 residues. CDR3 coding DNA: TGTGCCAGCAGTGAAGTGCGGGAGGGGTCCCAGTACTTC. Residues: CASSEVREGSQYF.

The V call is TRBV21-1, the J call TRBJ2-3; the DNA was not used to check the table's D call, TRBD2. TRBV21-1 is a pseudogene locus. The CDR3 is 18 amino acids. DNA for the CDR3: TGTGCCAGCAGAGGGTGTAGTTTTAGCGGGGGACACACAGATACGCAGTATTTT. Translating gives CASRGCSFSGGHTDTQYF.

CDR3 sequence (DNA): TGTGCCAGCAGCTTGGGGCCGACAGGGGGTAATGAAAAACTGTTTTTT. Amino acids: CASSLGPTGGNEKLFF. J is TRBJ1-4 and V is TRBV7-6; 9 bases are a match to TRBD1. V was pared by 3 bases and J by 4 bases, with 6 bases of the junction left unmatched. Germline CDR1 and CDR2: SGHVS and FNYEAQ. CDR3 length equals 16 residues.

The chain combines TRBV24-1 with TRBJ1-2; perhaps TRBD1 as D (5 bases). Germline V lookup: CDR1 KGHDR, CDR2 SFDVKD. The CDR3 is 16 residues long. The V gene lost 3 bases and the J gene lost 4 bases, with 17 bases spanning the gap. CDR3 in amino acids: CATSDPQGDKVYGYTF. CDR3 nucleotide sequence: TGTGCCACCAGTGATCCCCAAGGGGATAAAGTCTATGGCTACACCTTC.

The genes are TRBV2 and TRBJ2-7; 7 bases are shared with TRBD1. Germline CDR1 SNHLY, CDR2 FYNNEI. The CDR3 has 15 amino acids. V gave up 6 bases and J gave up 6 bases; unmatched junction bases: 14. CDR3 DNA: TGTGCCAGCAGAGAGTGGGACAGCGGCCCCTCCGAGCAGTACTTC. Translation gives CASREWDSGPSEQYF.

V usage is TRBV18 and J usage is TRBJ1-6; TRBD1 aligns across 7 bases. CDR3 length equals 15 residues. Germline lookup yields CDR1 KGHSH and CDR2 LQKENI. J was trimmed by 5 bases and V by 3 bases; bases with no gene match: 4. The CDR3 nucleotides read TGTGCCAGCTCACCGGGACAGACCGATAATTCACCCCTCCACTTT. Translation: CASSPGQTDNSPLHF.

As DNA, the CDR3 is TGTGCCAGCAGCACTAGCGGGGGGAGCTCCTACGAGCAGTACTTC. Protein: CASSTSGGSSYEQYF. The J gene is TRBJ2-7, the V gene TRBV5-6, with 12 nucleotides matching TRBD2. The CDR3 runs 15 residues. CDR1 is SGHDT, CDR2 YYEEEE, per germline. The V segment lost 4 bases and the J segment 0 bases; nucleotides outside the gene matches: 2.

This clone was picked up a small number of times. The chain joins TRBV15 to TRBJ1-5, with D possibly matching TRBD1 (5 bases). This CDR3 contains 16 residues. V was trimmed by 3 bases and J by 0 bases, leaving 12 bases between them. CDR1 and CDR2 (germline): LNHNV, YYDKDF (reference sequence). CDR3 in DNA: TGTGCCACCAGCAGGGGCAGGGTGGATAGCAATCAGCCCCAGCATTTT. Residues: CATSRGRVDSNQPQHF.

This chain links TRBV3-1 (or the pseudogene TRBV3-2) with TRBJ1-2, with a possible D match to TRBD1 (6 bases). Trimming removed 0 bases at V and 10 bases at J, with 15 bases between. Per germline, CDR1 LGHDT and CDR2 YNNKEL (reference sequence). The CDR3 runs 14 residues. The DNA of the CDR3 is TGTGCCAGCAGCCAAGATTTCAGGGGCGTATTCTACACCTTC. It yields the protein CASSQDFRGVFYTF.

This rearrangement joins TRBV4-3 to TRBJ2-5; TRBD1 is a possible D gene (6 bases). The CDR3 loop spans 15 amino acids. The germline CDR1 and CDR2 sequences are LGHNA and YSLEER. Trimming cost V 1 base and J 4 bases, with 13 bases left between them. In DNA, the CDR3 is TGCGCCAGCAGCCAAGCTAACACAGGGTTAGAGACCCAGTACTTC. The encoded protein is CASSQANTGLETQYF.

The chain employs TRBV6-6 and TRBJ2-2; 7 bases fit TRBD1. This CDR3 region has 14 residues. Germline assignment: CDR1 MNHNY and CDR2 SVGAGI (reference sequence). V trimming: 7 bases; J trimming: 6 bases; junction bases outside the gene matches: 8. This CDR3 reads CASTSGQPPGELFF. The CDR3 DNA sequence: TGTGCCAGCACCTCGGGACAGCCCCCCGGGGAGCTGTTTTTT.

This sequence joins TRBV5-4 and TRBJ2-5, with a tentative D call TRBD1 (6 bases). CDR1 SGHNT and CDR2 YYREEE come from the germline V gene (reference sequence). This CDR3 is built from 14 residues. V lost 0 bases to trimming and J lost 4 bases, with 10 bases between them. This CDR3 reads CASSLGGPRETQYF. In nucleotides, the CDR3 is TGTGCCAGCAGCTTGGGGGGGCCCCGAGAGACCCAGTACTTC.

This clone was seen just once. The chain employs TRBV15 and TRBJ2-5; 13 bases align to TRBD2. V dropped 0 bases and J dropped 1; count of bases not matched to a gene: 17. CDR1 is LNHNV, CDR2 YYDKDF, per germline (reference sequence). This CDR3 region has 22 residues. The CDR3 reads CATSRDRGTSGMIPFSQETQYF. CDR3 bases: TGTGCCACCAGCAGAGACCGGGGGACTAGCGGGATGATCCCATTTTCCCAAGAGACCCAGTACTTC.

The gene calls are TRBV6-5 and TRBJ2-5; D possibly corresponds to TRBD2 (5 bases). This CDR3 is 13 amino acids long. V lost 7 bases and J 3 bases, leaving 12 bases between the germline ends. CDR1 and CDR2 (germline): MNHEY, SVGAGI. Here the CDR3 DNA reads TGTGCCAGCACCTATCGGGAAGAAGAGACCCAGTACTTC. Encoded protein: CASTYREEETQYF.

The chain uses TRBV5-4 and TRBJ2-7, with TRBD1 as a possible D gene (6 bases). Germline values: CDR1 SGHNT, CDR2 YYREEE (reference sequence). The CDR3 is 15 residues long. Trimming removed 4 bases from V and 7 bases from J, with 21 bases in between. The CDR3 protein is CASSGLQGASVEQYF. CDR3 nucleotides: TGTGCCAGCAGCGGGTTACAGGGCGCTTCCGTAGAGCAGTACTTC.

The table lists this clone with a count of one. CDR3 bases: TGTGCCACCAGTGGCCCGGGACAGGAAAAAGAGACCCAGTACTTC. Its translation: CATSGPGQEKETQYF. The rearrangement uses TRBV24-1 and TRBJ2-5, with TRBD1 matching over 8 bases. The CDR3 is 15 amino acids. Germline CDR1 is KGHDR and CDR2 is SFDVKD. With 5 bases clipped from V and 3 bases from J, the junction kept 7 bases outside the gene matches.

The chain joins TRBV3-1 (or the pseudogene TRBV3-2) to TRBJ1-2; D is uncertain. V dropped 1 base and J dropped 1 base, with 7 bases sitting between them. The CDR3 has 14 residues. Germline CDR1 and CDR2: LGHDT and YNNKEL (reference sequence). The CDR3 DNA reads as TGTGCCAGCAGCCAAGGATCAGATAACTATGGCTACACCTTC. Protein: CASSQGSDNYGYTF.